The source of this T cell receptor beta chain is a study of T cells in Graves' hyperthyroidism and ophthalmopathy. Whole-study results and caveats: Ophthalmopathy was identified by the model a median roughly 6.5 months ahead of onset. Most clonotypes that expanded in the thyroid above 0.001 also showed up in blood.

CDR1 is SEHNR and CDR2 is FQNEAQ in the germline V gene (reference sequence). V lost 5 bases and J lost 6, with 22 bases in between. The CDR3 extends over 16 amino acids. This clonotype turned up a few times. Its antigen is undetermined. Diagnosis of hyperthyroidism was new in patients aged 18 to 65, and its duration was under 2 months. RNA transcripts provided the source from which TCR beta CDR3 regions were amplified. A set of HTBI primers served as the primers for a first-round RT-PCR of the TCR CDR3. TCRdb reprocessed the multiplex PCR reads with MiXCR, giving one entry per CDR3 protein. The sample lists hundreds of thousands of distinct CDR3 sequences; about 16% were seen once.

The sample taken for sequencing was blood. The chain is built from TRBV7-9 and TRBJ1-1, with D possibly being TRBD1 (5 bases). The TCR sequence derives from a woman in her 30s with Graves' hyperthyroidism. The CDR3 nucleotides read TGTGCCAGCAGCCTACTCCCCCGGGGGGGTAGGTCTGAAGCTTTCTTT. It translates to CASSLLPRGGRSEAFF.